This T cell receptor beta chain emerged from a study of naive and memory T cell subsets (TCRdb year 2017). Turning to the overall study: The figure summarizing the skin biopsy and whole blood samples listed about ten blood donors, 7 tuberculin skin test biopsies and 3 saline control biopsies. PCR2 was typically a SYBR Green qPCR stopped at a set threshold; low-input samples could instead use end-point PCR (roughly 6 cycles). Findings and caveats that apply to the study as a whole: The RNA-based method was acknowledged to be potentially sensitive to changes in TCR transcripts with T cell activation and differentiation.

Inclusive of the bounding cysteine and phenylalanine, the CDR3 is 12 residues long. Just CDR3 DNA is preserved here, 36 bases in frame from base 1. In the germline V gene (reference sequence), CDR1 corresponds to SEHNR and CDR2 to FQNEAQ. V is pared back by 4 bases and J by 6 bases, with 9 bases lying between the germline termini. Library construction relied on 5' RACE. The ligated cDNA was amplified by four rounds of PCR, in which nested alpha and beta constant region primers were used together with the SP2 primer. For the blood and skin samples, reverse transcription of TCR RNA was done with SuperScript IV along with alpha and beta constant region primers. Using T4 RNA ligase 1, an oligonucleotide carrying both the Illumina SP2 primer and a UMI was ligated onto the 3' end of the cDNA. To prevent hairpin formation, the 12-nucleotide UMI was made up of two random hexamers with an eight-base spacer between them. From the second PCR onward, TCR alpha and beta chain libraries were processed separately and dual indexed for multiplexing. After pooling, the indexed libraries were analyzed by capillary electrophoresis and sequenced on either an Illumina MiSeq or NextSeq. PhiX DNA at about 5-7.5% was added to the libraries to raise base diversity and improve cluster recognition. On the study's bioinformatics: Demultiplexor pulled UMIs out of read 2, joined the UMIs with the TCR sequence from read 1, and separated reads according to sample indices. Decombinator identified V and J genes and V-J junctions and gave each TCR a five-part identifier that included V and J deletions. Collapsinator relied on UMIs to correct both sequencing errors and PCR amplification heterogeneity, producing a UMI-based abundance for each TCR. Identifiers were converted to nucleotide sequence by CDR3Translator and translated to amino acids, and CDR3 regions were extracted on the basis of terminal motifs. After normalization to the amount of input RNA, the error-corrected alpha and beta TCR counts from blood and from skin were compared. TCRdb trimmed public reads at Q25 via fastp, called clones via MiXCR and kept in-frame beta chains. Entries that share a CDR3 protein sequence are merged under the most common genes and DNA. None of the V and J calls come from the authors' own analysis; TCRdb made them. In this sample the table shows 50,000 or so distinct CDR3 sequences, about 7.2% of which occur a single time. Together, the top ten hold more than 9.5% of the sample.

In regard to this clonotype: No cognate antigen has been identified for it. No per-base quality is available; no much larger clone lies one base away.

A robust, sensitive protocol for the amplification, sequencing and analysis of TCRs was described in the study, in which 3' ligation of a UMI-containing oligonucleotide to TCR cDNA was used. For whole blood analysis, 2.5 ml of peripheral blood was collected from healthy adult volunteers into Tempus tubes, and RNA was extracted following the manufacturer's instructions. Total RNA was used without cell sorting and was treated with RQ1 DNase before reverse transcription, with a target input of about 1 to 1,100 ng. Libraries were prepared from skin biopsies and whole blood to test how robust the pipeline was in samples where T cells are a minority population.

This receptor was obtained from a male donor in good health. Rearrangement joined TRBV7-9 to TRBJ1-1, with the D gene not confidently named. The CDR3 protein sequence reads: CASSSTISEAFF. The nucleotide sequence is given as TGTGCCAGCAGCTCGACCATTTCTGAAGCTTTCTTT.